The table lists the clone carrying this T cell receptor (beta chain) with a few counts. This specimen belongs to a study of T cell repertoires in cytomegalovirus infection. The wider study: Public TCR beta signatures marked donors with CMV infection and the matching HLA.

TCRdb recomputed calls from the reads with MiXCR, one row per CDR3 protein. This sample has about 310,000 distinct CDR3 sequences, with 15% to 20% found just once. Specimen: PBMCs. This sequence originates from a human donor in good health (CMV status not recorded). Some clones in this sample may be carry-over from other donors' samples.

The CDR3 DNA reads as TGTGCCAGCAGTGCGGGACTAGCGGGGTCAGAGACCCAGTACTTC. Its translation: CASSAGLAGSETQYF. The chain couples TRBV2 to TRBJ2-5; 13 nucleotides line up with TRBD2. The germline V gene encodes CDR1 SNHLY and CDR2 FYNNEI. V lost 4 bases and J lost 4; bases outside the gene matches: 3. The CDR3 has 15 amino acids.